These 20 T cell receptor beta chains were all obtained from the same sample, sequenced in a study of shared clonotypes between healthy human individuals. The data were produced by immunoSEQ multiplex PCR, yet TCRdb's version contains in-frame clones alone and is incomplete. The data contain about 470,000 clones, about 85% of them seen just once; the ten biggest clones take up around 14%. Sequenced material: PBMCs. These receptors all stem from a woman aged 40 to 49 in good health. Some clones in this sample may be carry-over from other donors' samples.

The V gene is TRBV5-1, the J gene TRBJ2-2; D gene unclear. The V gene's germline CDR1 is SGHRS and CDR2 YFSETQ. The CDR3 covers 11 residues. V lost 4 bases and J lost 6, with 4 bases in between. The CDR3 reads CASSAAGELFF. CDR3 in DNA: TGCGCCAGCAGCGCCGCCGGGGAGCTGTTTTTT.

This clone was observed many times. This chain links TRBV15 with TRBJ1-1; D is uncertain. The V end was cut by 2 bases, the J end by 8 bases, with 9 bases between. In germline, CDR1 is LNHNV, CDR2 YYDKDF (reference sequence). The CDR3 extends over 12 amino acids. The CDR3: CATSRHQGEAFF. CDR3 nucleotides: TGTGCCACCAGCAGACACCAAGGGGAAGCTTTCTTT.

The V and J genes are TRBV5-4 and TRBJ2-1; 10 nucleotides align to TRBD2. CDR1 and CDR2 (germline): SGHNT, YYREEE (reference sequence). This CDR3 has 15 residues. V trimming: 5 bases; J trimming: 7 bases; junction bases outside the gene matches: 9. The chain's CDR3 is CASRSASGSGNEQFF. For the CDR3, the DNA is TGTGCCAGCAGATCGGCTAGCGGGAGCGGTAATGAGCAGTTCTTC.

V gene TRBV28 combines with J gene TRBJ2-7; D gene uncertain. CDR1 MDHEN and CDR2 SYDVKM come from the germline V gene. The V and J ends lost 4 bases and 5 bases respectively, with 15 bases between them. The CDR3 spans 14 residues. The CDR3 is CASSWSASYHEQYF. The DNA for the CDR3 is TGTGCCAGCAGTTGGAGCGCTAGTTACCACGAGCAGTACTTC. The variable domain in full, completed from reference TRBV28 and TRBJ2-7, reads DVKVTQSSRYLVKRTGEKVFLECVQDMDHENMFWYRQDPGLGLRLIYFSYDVKMKEKGDIPEGYSVSREKKERFSLILESASTNQTSMYLCASSWSASYHEQYFGPGTRLTVT.

This clone came up a few times. The chain combines TRBV30 with TRBJ2-7; unclear D gene. The V gene lost 0 bases and the J gene lost 7 bases, with 4 bases spanning the gap. This CDR3 contains 10 residues. Germline assignment: CDR1 GTSNPN and CDR2 SVGIG (reference sequence). The CDR3 sequence: CAWSVGEQYF. CDR3 nucleotides: TGTGCCTGGAGTGTAGGAGAGCAGTACTTC.

V gene TRBV6-5 combines with J gene TRBJ2-2, with D perhaps TRBD1 (6 bases). Looked up from germline, CDR1 is MNHEY and CDR2 is SVGAGI. With 10 bases removed from V and 6 bases from J, the gap between germline ends came to 15 bases. This CDR3 contains 13 residues. The CDR3 DNA sequence: TGTGCCACCCACAGGGCGGAGGCCGGGGAGCTGTTTTTT. This codes for CATHRAEAGELFF.

This sequence joins TRBV14 and TRBJ2-1; 8 positions agree with TRBD1. This CDR3 contains 16 residues. Germline-derived CDR1 and CDR2 are SGHDN and FVKESK. V was clipped by 1 base and J by 4 bases; unmatched bases: 6. CDR3 residues: CASSQVRRQGYNEQFF. The CDR3 DNA follows: TGTGCCAGCAGCCAAGTCCGGCGACAGGGGTACAATGAGCAGTTCTTC.

The V gene is TRBV29-1, the J gene TRBJ2-7; 10 bases fit TRBD1. Germline V gene data show CDR1 as SQVTM and CDR2 as ANQGSEA. Trimming took 7 bases from V and 5 from J; bases not matched to a gene: 5. The CDR3 contains 12 residues. CDR3 in amino acids: CSAGTGVNEQYF. The CDR3 coding sequence is TGCAGCGCCGGGACAGGGGTCAACGAGCAGTACTTC.

Note on this clone: In the same sample, other DNA sequences code for this CDR3. This chain uses TRBV30 with TRBJ1-5, with D possibly TRBD1 on 5 matching bases. The ends were cut back, 0 bases at V and 4 bases at J, with 13 bases in the middle. The CDR3 covers 15 residues. Germline V gives CDR1 GTSNPN, CDR2 SVGIG (reference sequence). CDR3 DNA: TGTGCCTGGAGTGTACGGTCCGGGGGGAATCAGCCCCAGCATTTT. This gives the protein CAWSVRSGGNQPQHF.

Worth noting for this clone: Other DNA sequences in the sample encode the same CDR3. The chain is built from TRBV30 and TRBJ2-4; D assignment may be TRBD1 or TRBD2 (7 bases each). The V gene's germline CDR1 is GTSNPN and CDR2 SVGIG (reference sequence). The CDR3 contains 16 residues. V was pared by 0 bases and J by 12 bases, with 24 bases between. The CDR3 DNA reads as TGTGCCTGGAGTGTGGGCTTAGGGACAGCGGGAAAAACTCAGTACTTC. This encodes CAWSVGLGTAGKTQYF.

V and J are TRBV5-1 and TRBJ2-1; TRBD2 agrees at 11 bases. The V and J ends lost 4 bases and 6 bases, in that order; junction bases with no gene match: 9. The CDR3 runs to 16 residues. Germline V gene sequence: CDR1 SGHRS, CDR2 YFSETQ. The CDR3 is CASSAPLLAGANEQFF. The CDR3, as DNA: TGCGCCAGCAGCGCGCCCTTACTAGCGGGAGCCAATGAGCAGTTCTTC.

In this sample, this clone turned up once. The chain uses TRBV6-5 and TRBJ2-3, with 8 bases fitting TRBD2. Germline-derived CDR1 and CDR2 are MNHEY and SVGAGI. The CDR3 is 14 amino acids. V lost 7 bases, J lost 4 bases, and 7 bases stayed unmatched. The CDR3 sequence is CASKGGLAADTQYF. In DNA, the CDR3 is TGTGCCAGCAAAGGAGGACTAGCAGCAGATACGCAGTATTTT.

V is TRBV2 and J is TRBJ2-4, with TRBD2 matching over 7 bases. Per the germline V gene, CDR1 is SNHLY and CDR2 is FYNNEI. V lost 1 base to trimming and J lost 6 bases; unmatched junction nucleotides: 3. The length of the CDR3 is 14 residues. CDR3 sequence reads: CASSEGEGGNIQYF. DNA for the CDR3: TGTGCCAGCAGTGAAGGGGAGGGAGGAAACATTCAGTACTTC.

The V and J genes are TRBV9 and TRBJ2-1; D is uncertain. V was cut by 0 bases and J by 6 bases, with 10 bases left in between. Germline V gene lookup returns CDR1 SGDLS and CDR2 YYNGEE. This CDR3 is built from 14 residues. CDR3 sequence reads: CASSVAQVSNEQFF. CDR3 sequence (DNA): TGTGCCAGCAGCGTAGCTCAGGTCAGCAATGAGCAGTTCTTC. The full variable domain, completed using reference TRBV9 and TRBJ2-1, is DSGVTQTPKHLITATGQRVTLRCSPRSGDLSVYWYQQSLDQGLQFLIQYYNGEERAKGNILERFSAQQFPDLHSELNLSSLELGDSALYFCASSVAQVSNEQFFGPGTRLTVL.

To note about this clone: The identical CDR3 is also encoded by other nucleotide sequences in the sample. The chain is built from TRBV15 and TRBJ1-4; maybe TRBD1 (5 bases). There are 16 residues in the CDR3. V was shortened by 0 bases and J by 0 bases, with 8 bases between the two germline ends. Germline CDR1 LNHNV, CDR2 YYDKDF (reference sequence). The CDR3 nucleotides are TGTGCCACCAGCAGAGACCTGGGGGCAACTAATGAAAAACTGTTTTTT. Residues: CATSRDLGATNEKLFF.

The chain uses TRBV7-2 and TRBJ1-1; tentatively, D is TRBD1 (5 bases). Germline assignment: CDR1 SGHTA and CDR2 FQGNSA. The CDR3 sequence is 14 residues long. V dropped 6 bases and J dropped 7 bases, with 18 bases sitting between them. CDR3 in amino acids: CASRKTGTSFEAFF. DNA for the CDR3: TGTGCCAGCAGAAAAACCGGGACCTCTTTTGAAGCTTTCTTT. Complete variable domain (other parts from reference TRBV7-2 and TRBJ1-1): GAGVSQSPSNKVTEKGKDVELRCDPISGHTALYWYRQSLGQGLEFLIYFQGNSAPDKSGLPSDRFSAERTGGSVSTLTIQRTQQEDSAVYLCASRKTGTSFEAFFGQGTRLTVV.

The chain uses TRBV28 and TRBJ2-5; TRBD1 matches 7 bases. V dropped 2 bases and J dropped 5; count of bases not matched to a gene: 8. CDR1 and CDR2 (germline): MDHEN, SYDVKM. The CDR3 totals 15 residues. CDR3 sequence (DNA): TGTGCCAGCAGTTTACGTGAACAGGGGCGGGAGACCCAGTACTTC. As protein: CASSLREQGRETQYF.

The chain links TRBV5-1 to TRBJ2-1; the match to TRBD2 covers 13 bases. CDR1 and CDR2 (germline): SGHRS, YFSETQ. This CDR3 has 16 residues. V trimming: 5 bases; J trimming: 2 bases; junction bases outside the gene matches: 4. CDR3 loop: CASSSGTSGAYNEQFF. In nucleotides, the CDR3 is TGCGCCAGCAGTTCCGGGACTAGCGGGGCCTACAATGAGCAGTTCTTC.

The V gene is TRBV7-2, the J gene TRBJ1-1; D may be TRBD1 (5 bases). This CDR3 is built from 13 residues. The V end was cut by 5 bases, the J end by 3 bases, with 10 bases between. Germline CDR1 SGHTA, CDR2 FQGNSA. CDR3 region: CASSAGRDTEAFF. CDR3 in DNA: TGTGCCAGCAGCGCAGGGCGGGACACTGAAGCTTTCTTT.

The chain's CDR3 is CASSPSSVGTALEQFF. The CDR3 nucleotides read TGTGCCAGCAGCCCGTCTTCCGTCGGGACGGCCCTTGAGCAGTTCTTC. The rearrangement links TRBV9 to TRBJ2-1, with D perhaps TRBD1 or TRBD2 (5 bases each). This CDR3 comprises 16 residues. Germline V gene data show CDR1 as SGDLS and CDR2 as YYNGEE. Trimming left V 4 bases short and J 9 bases short, with 23 bases between.